The present entry profiles one T cell receptor beta chain with its context. The antigen is undetermined. This sample was taken from a study of a mutant IDH1 vaccine in newly diagnosed glioma. Germline-derived CDR1 and CDR2 are SGHAT and FQNNGV. Losses at the gene ends were 6 bases for V and 5 bases for J; bases not matched to a gene: 6. This CDR3 contains 13 residues. Time point given: week 5, during vaccination. Each dose of the vaccine consisted of 300 ug of mutant IDH1 20-mer peptide, with topical imiquimod. TCRdb's copy holds only in-frame clones and misses some; the assay was immunoSEQ multiplex PCR. Found here are some 25,000 clones, approximately 80% of them singletons; the top ten hold almost 9.5%.

This chain joins TRBV11-2 and TRBJ2-7; 8 nucleotides match TRBD2. The receptor comes from a man aged 40-49 years with glioma. Sequences were derived from PBMCs, sampled from a glioma patient whose treatment included an IDH1 peptide vaccine. The CDR3 region has the DNA TGTGCCAGCAGTTTCGGACTAGCCCACGAGCAGTACTTC. This sequence encodes CASSFGLAHEQYF.